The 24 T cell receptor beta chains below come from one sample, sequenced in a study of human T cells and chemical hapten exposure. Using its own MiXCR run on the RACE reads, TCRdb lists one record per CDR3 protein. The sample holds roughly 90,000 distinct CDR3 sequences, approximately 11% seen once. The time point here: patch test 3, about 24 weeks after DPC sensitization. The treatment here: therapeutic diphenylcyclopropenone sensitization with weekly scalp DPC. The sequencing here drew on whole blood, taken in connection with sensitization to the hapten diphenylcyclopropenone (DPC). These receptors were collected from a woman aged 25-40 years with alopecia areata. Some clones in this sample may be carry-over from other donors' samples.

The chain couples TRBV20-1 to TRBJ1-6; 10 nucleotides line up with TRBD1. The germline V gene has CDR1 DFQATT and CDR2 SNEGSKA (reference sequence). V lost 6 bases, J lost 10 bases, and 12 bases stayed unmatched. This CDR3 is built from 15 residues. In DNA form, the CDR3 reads TGCAGTGCCCCACCCCTTGGACAGGGGGAATCACCCCTCCACTTT. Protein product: CSAPPLGQGESPLHF.

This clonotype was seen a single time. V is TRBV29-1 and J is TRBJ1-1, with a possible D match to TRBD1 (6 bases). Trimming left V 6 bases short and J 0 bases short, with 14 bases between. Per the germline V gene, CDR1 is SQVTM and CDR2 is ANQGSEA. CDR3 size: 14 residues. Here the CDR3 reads CSVQRTAMNTEAFF. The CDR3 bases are TGCAGCGTCCAACGGACAGCTATGAACACTGAAGCTTTCTTT.

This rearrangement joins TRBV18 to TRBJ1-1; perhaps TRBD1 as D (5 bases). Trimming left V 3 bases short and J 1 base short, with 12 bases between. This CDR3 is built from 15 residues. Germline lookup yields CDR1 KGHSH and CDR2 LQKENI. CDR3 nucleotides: TGTGCCAGCTCACCCTCCACCGGGGCGAACACTGAAGCTTTCTTT. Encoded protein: CASSPSTGANTEAFF.

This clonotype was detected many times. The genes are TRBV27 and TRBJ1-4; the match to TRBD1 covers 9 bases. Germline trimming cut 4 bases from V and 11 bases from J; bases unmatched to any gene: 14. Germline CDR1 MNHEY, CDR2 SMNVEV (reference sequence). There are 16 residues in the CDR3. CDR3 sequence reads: CASSSITLGQGRKLFF. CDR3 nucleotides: TGTGCCAGCAGTTCCATTACCCTGGGACAGGGTCGGAAACTGTTTTTT.

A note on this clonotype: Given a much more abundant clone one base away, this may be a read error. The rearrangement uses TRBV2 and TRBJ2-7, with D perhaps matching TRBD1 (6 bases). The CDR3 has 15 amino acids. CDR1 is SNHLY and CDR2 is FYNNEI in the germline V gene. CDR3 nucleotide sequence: TGTGCCAACAGTGAATCAAGGACAGTCTACTACGAGCAGTACTTC. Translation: CANSESRTVYYEQYF.

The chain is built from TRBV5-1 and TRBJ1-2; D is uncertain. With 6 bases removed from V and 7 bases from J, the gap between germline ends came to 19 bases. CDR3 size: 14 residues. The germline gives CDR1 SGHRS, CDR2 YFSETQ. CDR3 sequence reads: CASTNDSPTRGYTF. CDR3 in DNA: TGCGCCAGCACCAATGATTCCCCAACGCGTGGCTACACCTTC.

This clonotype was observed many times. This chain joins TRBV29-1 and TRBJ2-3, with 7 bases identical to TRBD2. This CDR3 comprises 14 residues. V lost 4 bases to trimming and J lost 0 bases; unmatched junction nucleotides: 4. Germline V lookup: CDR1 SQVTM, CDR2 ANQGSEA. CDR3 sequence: CSVGPGLSTDTQYF. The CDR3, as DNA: TGCAGCGTTGGACCGGGACTAAGCACAGATACGCAGTATTTT.

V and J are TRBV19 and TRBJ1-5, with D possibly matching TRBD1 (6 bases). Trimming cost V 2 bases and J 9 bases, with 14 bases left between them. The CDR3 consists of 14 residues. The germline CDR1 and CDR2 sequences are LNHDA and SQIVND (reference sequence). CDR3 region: CASSISPDSRPQHF. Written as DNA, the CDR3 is TGTGCCAGTAGTATATCCCCGGACAGCAGGCCCCAGCATTTT.

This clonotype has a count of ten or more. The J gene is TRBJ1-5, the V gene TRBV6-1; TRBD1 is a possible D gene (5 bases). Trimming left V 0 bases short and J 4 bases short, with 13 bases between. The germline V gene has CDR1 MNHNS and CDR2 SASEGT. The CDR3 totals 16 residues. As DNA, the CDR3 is TGTGCCAGCAGTGAAGCGGGTGGGGCGCGGAATCAGCCCCAGCATTTT. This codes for CASSEAGGARNQPQHF.

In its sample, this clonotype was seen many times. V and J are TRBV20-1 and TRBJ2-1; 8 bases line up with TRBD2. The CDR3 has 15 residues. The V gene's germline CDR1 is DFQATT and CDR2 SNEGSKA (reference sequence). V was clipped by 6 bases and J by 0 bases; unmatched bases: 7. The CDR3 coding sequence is TGCAGTGCGACTCTAGCGGGCGCCTCCTACAATGAGCAGTTCTTC. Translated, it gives CSATLAGASYNEQFF.

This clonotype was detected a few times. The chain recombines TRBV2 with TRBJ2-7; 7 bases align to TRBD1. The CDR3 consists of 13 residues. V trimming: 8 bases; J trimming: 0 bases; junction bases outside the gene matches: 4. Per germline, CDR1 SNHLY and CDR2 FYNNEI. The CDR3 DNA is TGTGCCAGCGAGACAGGGAGCTCCTACGAGCAGTACGTC. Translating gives CASETGSSYEQYV.

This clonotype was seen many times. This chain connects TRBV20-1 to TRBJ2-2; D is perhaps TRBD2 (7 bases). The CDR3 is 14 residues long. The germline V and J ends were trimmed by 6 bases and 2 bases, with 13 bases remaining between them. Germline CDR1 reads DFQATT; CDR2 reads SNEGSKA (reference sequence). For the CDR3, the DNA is TGCAGTGCCCGCCCGGGGGGCAACACCGGGGAGCTGTTTTTT. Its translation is CSARPGGNTGELFF.

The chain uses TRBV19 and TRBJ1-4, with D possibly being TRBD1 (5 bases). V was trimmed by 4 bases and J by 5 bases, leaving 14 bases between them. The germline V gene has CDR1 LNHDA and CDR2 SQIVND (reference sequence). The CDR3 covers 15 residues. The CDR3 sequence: CASSTTGRINEKLFF. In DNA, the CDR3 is TGTGCCAGTAGTACTACGGGACGGATAAATGAAAAACTGTTTTTT.

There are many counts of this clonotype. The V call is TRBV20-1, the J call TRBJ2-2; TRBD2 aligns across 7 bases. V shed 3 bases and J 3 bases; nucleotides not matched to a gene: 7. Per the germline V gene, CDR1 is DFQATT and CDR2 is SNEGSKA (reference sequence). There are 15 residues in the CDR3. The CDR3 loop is CSARPGDYHTGELFF. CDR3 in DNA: TGCAGTGCTAGGCCCGGGGACTACCACACCGGGGAGCTGTTTTTT.

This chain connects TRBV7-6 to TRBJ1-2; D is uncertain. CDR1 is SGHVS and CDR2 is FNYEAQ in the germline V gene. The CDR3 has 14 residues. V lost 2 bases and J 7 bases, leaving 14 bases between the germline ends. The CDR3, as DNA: TGTGCCAGCAGCTTACAACCCAACGCACGTGGCTACACCTTC. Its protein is CASSLQPNARGYTF.

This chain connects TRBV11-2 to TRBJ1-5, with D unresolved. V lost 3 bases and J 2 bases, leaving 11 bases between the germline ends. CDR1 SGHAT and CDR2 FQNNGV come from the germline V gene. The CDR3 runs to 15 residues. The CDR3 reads CASSFILAGNQPQHF. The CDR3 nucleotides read TGTGCCAGCAGCTTTATCTTGGCAGGCAATCAGCCCCAGCATTTT.

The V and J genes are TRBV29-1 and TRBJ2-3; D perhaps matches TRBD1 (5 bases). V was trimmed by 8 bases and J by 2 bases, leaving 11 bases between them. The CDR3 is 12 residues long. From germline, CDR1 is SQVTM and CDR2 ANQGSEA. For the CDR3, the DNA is TGCAGCTTTCGACAGATCACAGATACGCAGTATTTT. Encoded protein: CSFRQITDTQYF.

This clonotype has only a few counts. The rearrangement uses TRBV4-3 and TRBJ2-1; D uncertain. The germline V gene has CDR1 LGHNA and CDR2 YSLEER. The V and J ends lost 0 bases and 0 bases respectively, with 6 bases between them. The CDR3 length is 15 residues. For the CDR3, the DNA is TGCGCCAGCAGCCAAGATCCGGACTCCTACAATGAGCAGTTCTTC. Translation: CASSQDPDSYNEQFF.

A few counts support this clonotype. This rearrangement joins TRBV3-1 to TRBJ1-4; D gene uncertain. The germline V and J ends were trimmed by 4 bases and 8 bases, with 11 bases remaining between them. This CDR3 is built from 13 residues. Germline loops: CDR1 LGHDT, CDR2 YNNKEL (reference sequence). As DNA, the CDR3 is TGTGCCAGCAGCCCCTACTTCCGGGAAAAACTGTTTTTT. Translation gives CASSPYFREKLFF.

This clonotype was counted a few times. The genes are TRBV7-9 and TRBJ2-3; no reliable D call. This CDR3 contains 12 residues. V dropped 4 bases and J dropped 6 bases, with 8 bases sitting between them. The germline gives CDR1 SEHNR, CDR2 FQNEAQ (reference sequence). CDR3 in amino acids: CASSYGLDTQYF. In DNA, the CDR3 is TGTGCCAGCAGCTACGGTCTTGATACGCAGTATTTT.

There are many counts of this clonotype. The CDR3 region has the DNA TGTGCCAGCAGTTTATCTGGCTACACCTTC. Translated, it gives CASSLSGYTF. The rearrangement joins TRBV12-3 or TRBV12-4 to TRBJ1-2; D is unclear. The CDR3 is 10 amino acids. Trimming left V 2 bases short and J 7 bases short, with 2 bases between.

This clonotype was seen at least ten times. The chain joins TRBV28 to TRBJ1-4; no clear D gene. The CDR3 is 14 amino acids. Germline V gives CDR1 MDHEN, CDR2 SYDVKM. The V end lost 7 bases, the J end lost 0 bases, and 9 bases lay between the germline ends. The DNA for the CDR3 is TGTGCCAGCAATTCCTTCGCAACTAATGAAAAACTGTTTTTT. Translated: CASNSFATNEKLFF.

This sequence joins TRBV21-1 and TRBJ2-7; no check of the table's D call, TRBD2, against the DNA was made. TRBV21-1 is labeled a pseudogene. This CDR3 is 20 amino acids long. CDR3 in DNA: TGTGCCAGCAGCAAAGTACTTCGGGACAGGGTTTCTAGCGGGAGGGGCGAGCAGTACTTC. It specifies CASSKVLRDRVSSGRGEQYF.

The CDR3, as DNA: TGTGCCAGCAGCTCGCGCCGCGACAGGGGGCTGTACGAGCAGTACTTC. Protein: CASSSRRDRGLYEQYF. The chain has TRBV5-8 and TRBJ2-7, with 10 nucleotides matching TRBD1. Germline-derived CDR1 and CDR2 are SGHTS and YDEGEE. Trimming took 3 bases from V and 4 from J; bases not matched to a gene: 10. The CDR3 length is 16 residues.